This T cell receptor beta chain was sequenced in a study of blood T cell repertoires in COVID-19. Study-level information: The analysed material was cDNA or gDNA that came from T cells, B-cell-depleted T cells, or PBMCs.

In terms of age and location, participants ranged from about 18 to 90 years and lived in under 30 US areas. The CDR3 loop spans 15 amino acids. J gave up 3 bases and V 3 bases, and 6 bases lay outside the gene matches. Germline CDR1 and CDR2: SGHAT and FQNNGV. In the study's own analysis: Estimation of nucleated cell counts relied on the amplification of reference gene primers. Assay: immunoSEQ multiplex PCR; the TCRdb copy retains only in-frame clones and omits some. The D gene and trimming were derived from the DNA, and the V and J assignments and clone size from that table. The sample consists of roughly 130,000 clones, roughly four fifths of them appearing once.

The chain combines TRBV11-2 with TRBJ1-1; 8 bases fit TRBD1. The sequenced sample was PBMCs or T cells enriched from blood (not recorded which). This TCR was recovered from a woman aged 45-59 years with acute COVID-19. This chain's CDR3 is CASSFLTGADTEAFF. CDR3 DNA sequence: TGTGCCAGCAGCTTCCTGACAGGGGCGGACACTGAAGCTTTCTTT.